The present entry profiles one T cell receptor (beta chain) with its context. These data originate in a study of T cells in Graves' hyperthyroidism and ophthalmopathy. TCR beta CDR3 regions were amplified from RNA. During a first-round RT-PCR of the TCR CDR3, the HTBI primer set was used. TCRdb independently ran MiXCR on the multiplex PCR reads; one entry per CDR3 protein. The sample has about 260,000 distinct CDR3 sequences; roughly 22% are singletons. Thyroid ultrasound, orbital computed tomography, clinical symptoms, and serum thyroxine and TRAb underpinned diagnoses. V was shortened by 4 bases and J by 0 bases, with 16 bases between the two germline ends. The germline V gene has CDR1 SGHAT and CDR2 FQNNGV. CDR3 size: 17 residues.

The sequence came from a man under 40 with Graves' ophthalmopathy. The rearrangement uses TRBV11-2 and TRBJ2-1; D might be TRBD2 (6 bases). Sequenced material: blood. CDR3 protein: CASSSVPSASSYNEQFF. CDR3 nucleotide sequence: TGTGCCAGCAGCTCGGTACCTAGCGCAAGCTCCTACAATGAGCAGTTCTTC.